Included here is one TCR beta chain sequence, with context. Its antigen is currently unknown. The data are from a study of cytomegalovirus exposure and HLA in healthy donors. The overall study: Among the 300 to 500 donors who were genotyped, approximately 84% fell in the genetic ancestry cluster that is associated with self-reported Caucasian donors.

Study conclusions and caveats: A later look showed TCR association rates differing by HLA locus, highest for DRB1 and lowest for HLA-C. Sequencing artifact likely explains a cluster of highly shared sequence variants. Common viral pathogens seemed to be connected with several of the most significant clusters, according to a later analysis.

The study ran its PCR with 60 Vbeta and 13 Jbeta primers. Some clones are missing from TCRdb's copy, which holds only in-frame ones; the method was immunoSEQ multiplex PCR. The sample shows approximately 110,000 clones, 55% to 65% of them seen only once. Germline loops: CDR1 SGHVS, CDR2 FNYEAQ. This CDR3 is built from 12 residues. V shed 2 bases and J shed 8 bases, with 7 bases lying between them. The receptor was derived from a man aged 30 to 45 in good health and CMV-seropositive. This sequence joins TRBV7-6 and TRBJ2-1; D call uncertain. Source material: PBMCs. This CDR3 is CASSLHNDEQFF. For the CDR3, the DNA is TGTGCCAGCAGCTTACACAACGATGAGCAGTTCTTC.